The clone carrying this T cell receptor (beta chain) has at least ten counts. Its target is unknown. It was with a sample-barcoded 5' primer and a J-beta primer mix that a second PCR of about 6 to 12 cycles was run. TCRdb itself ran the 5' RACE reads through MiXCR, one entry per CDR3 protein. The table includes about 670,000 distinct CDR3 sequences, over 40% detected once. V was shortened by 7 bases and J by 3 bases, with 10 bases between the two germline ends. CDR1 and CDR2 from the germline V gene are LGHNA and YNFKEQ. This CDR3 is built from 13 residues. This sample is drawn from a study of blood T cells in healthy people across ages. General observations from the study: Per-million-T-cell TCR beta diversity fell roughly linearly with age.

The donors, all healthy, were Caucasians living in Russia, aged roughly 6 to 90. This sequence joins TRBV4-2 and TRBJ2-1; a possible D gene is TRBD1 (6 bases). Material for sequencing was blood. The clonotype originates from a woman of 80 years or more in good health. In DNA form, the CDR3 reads TGTGCCAGCACTGGGGGCGACTACAATGAGCAGTTCTTC. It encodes CASTGGDYNEQFF.